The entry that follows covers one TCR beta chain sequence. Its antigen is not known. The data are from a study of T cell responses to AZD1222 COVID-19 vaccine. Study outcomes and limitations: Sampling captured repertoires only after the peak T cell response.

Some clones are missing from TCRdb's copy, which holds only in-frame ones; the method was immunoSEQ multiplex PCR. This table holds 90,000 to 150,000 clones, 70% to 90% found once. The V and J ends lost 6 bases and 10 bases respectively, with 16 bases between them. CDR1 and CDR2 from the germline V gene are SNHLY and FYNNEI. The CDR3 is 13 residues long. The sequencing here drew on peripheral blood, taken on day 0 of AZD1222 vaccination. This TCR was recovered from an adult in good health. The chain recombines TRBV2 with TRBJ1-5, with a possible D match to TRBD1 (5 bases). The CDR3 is CASREGWAGPQHF. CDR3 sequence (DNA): TGTGCCAGCAGAGAGGGGTGGGCGGGACCCCAGCATTTT.